This T cell receptor beta chain stems from a study of cytomegalovirus exposure and HLA in healthy donors. Study-level information: Earlier findings included roughly 100 million unique TCR beta sequences obtained from 150 million to 200 million T cells. General observations from the study: According to a later analysis, donors in an Asian-associated ancestry cluster reportedly had fewer N-insertions than the roughly 660-donor mean. It was about 150 TCR beta chains that were listed as cytomegalovirus-associated.

Trimming removed 4 bases from V and 5 bases from J, with 14 bases in between. The germline gives CDR1 MGHRA, CDR2 YSYEKL. The CDR3 sequence is 14 residues long. PCR amplification relied on 60 Vbeta primers (plus 13 Jbeta primers). This table comes from immunoSEQ multiplex PCR, and its TCRdb copy is limited to in-frame clones, with some not included. Of about 180,000 clones in the sample, 81% were seen once. About this clone: Its specificity is not known.

The source of this sequence is a woman aged 25 to 39 in good health and CMV-seronegative. The source material was PBMCs. The gene calls are TRBV4-1 and TRBJ1-2, with D maybe TRBD1 (6 bases). The CDR3: CASSPFDRLYGYTF. The CDR3 DNA reads TGCGCCAGCAGCCCTTTCGACAGGCTGTATGGCTACACCTTC.